What follows are 32 T cell receptor beta chains derived from one specimen sequenced in a study of blood T cell repertoires in COVID-19. Only in-frame clones appear in the TCRdb table, and some are missing; sequencing was by immunoSEQ multiplex PCR. The data show roughly 140,000 clones, around four fifths seen once. Sequencing was carried out using PBMCs or T cells enriched from blood (not recorded which). The receptors shown here come from a middle-aged man who had recovered from COVID-19.

In this sample, this clone turned up a few times. This chain connects TRBV6-5 to TRBJ1-4; D call uncertain. The V and J ends lost 5 bases and 7 bases respectively, with 11 bases between them. CDR3 length equals 13 residues. Germline V gene sequence: CDR1 MNHEY, CDR2 SVGAGI. CDR3: CASSRDLGEKLFF. For the CDR3, the DNA is TGTGCCAGCAGTCGCGACTTAGGTGAAAAACTGTTTTTT.

The chain carries TRBV27 and TRBJ2-3; 8 bases align to TRBD2. CDR1 is MNHEY, CDR2 SMNVEV, per germline (reference sequence). Unmatched junction bases numbered 12, after V lost 5 bases and J lost 2 bases. This CDR3 has 17 amino acids. The CDR3, as DNA: TGTGCCAGCAGTACCACTCGCCGGGGGGGCCACACAGATACGCAGTATTTT. Protein: CASSTTRRGGHTDTQYF.

The V and J genes are TRBV27 and TRBJ2-3, with 7 bases fitting TRBD2. In germline, CDR1 is MNHEY, CDR2 SMNVEV (reference sequence). The CDR3 loop spans 16 amino acids. V shed 2 bases and J 0 bases; nucleotides not matched to a gene: 5. This CDR3 is CASSLSRGVSTDTQYF. In DNA, the CDR3 is TGTGCCAGCAGTTTAAGTCGGGGGGTGAGCACAGATACGCAGTATTTT.

V is TRBV19 and J is TRBJ1-3, with D maybe TRBD1 (5 bases). Trimming took 6 bases from V and 2 from J, leaving 17 bases between them. The germline CDR1 and CDR2 sequences are LNHDA and SQIVND (reference sequence). This CDR3 spans 16 amino acids. The DNA for the CDR3 is TGTGCCAGTAGGAGAATGGCGGGACCACCTGGAAACACCATATATTTT. Its protein is CASRRMAGPPGNTIYF.

This chain joins TRBV6-4 and TRBJ2-1; D gene unclear. Looked up from germline, CDR1 is MRHNA and CDR2 is SNTAGT. The CDR3 loop spans 16 amino acids. Trimming pared 6 bases from V and 0 bases from J, leaving 15 bases between. The chain's CDR3 is CASSSTPGLSYNEQFF. As DNA, the CDR3 is TGTGCCAGCAGCTCAACCCCCGGTCTCTCCTACAATGAGCAGTTCTTC.

This sequence joins TRBV5-1 and TRBJ2-7; possibly TRBD1 for D (6 bases). The V gene's germline CDR1 is SGHRS and CDR2 YFSETQ. Trimming cost V 4 bases and J 7 bases, with 21 bases left between them. The CDR3 is 15 amino acids. In DNA form, the CDR3 reads TGCGCCAGCAGCGCCCCCGTGGGGGCCAGGAGAGAGCAGTACTTC. It encodes CASSAPVGARREQYF.

The rearrangement uses TRBV18 and TRBJ2-1; 10 bases agree with TRBD2. This CDR3 contains 15 residues. Germline assignment: CDR1 KGHSH and CDR2 LQKENI. Trimming at V came to 3 bases and at J to 5 bases, leaving 4 bases not matched to a gene. Here the CDR3 DNA reads TGTGCCAGCTCACCTTCCGGGACTAGCGACAATGAGCAGTTCTTC. It yields the protein CASSPSGTSDNEQFF.

The J gene is TRBJ1-2, the V gene TRBV5-5; no reliable D call. CDR1 is SGHKS, CDR2 YYEKEE, per germline (reference sequence). The CDR3 is 14 residues long. Deletions cut 0 bases from V and 4 bases from J, with 10 bases between. CDR3 residues: CASSLAPTAYGYTF. The CDR3 coding sequence is TGTGCCAGCAGCTTGGCCCCCACTGCCTATGGCTACACCTTC.

This clone has just a few counts. CDR3 loop: CASSLVARNTEAFF. CDR3 coding DNA: TGTGCCAGCTCTCTAGTAGCCAGGAACACTGAAGCTTTCTTT. V usage is TRBV18 and J usage is TRBJ1-1; D ambiguous. The CDR3 is 14 amino acids. The V and J ends lost 6 bases and 1 base respectively, with 12 bases between them. Germline loops: CDR1 KGHSH, CDR2 LQKENI.

The rearrangement links TRBV6-5 to TRBJ1-6; no definite D call. There are 14 residues in the CDR3. CDR1 and CDR2 (germline): MNHEY, SVGAGI. V lost 0 bases and J 9 bases, leaving 9 bases between the germline ends. CDR3 bases: TGTGCCAGCAGTTACTCGAGCGGTGTTTCACCCCTCCACTTT. Translated: CASSYSSGVSPLHF.

The chain is built from TRBV9 and TRBJ2-7; 9 bases line up with TRBD2. Germline V gene data show CDR1 as SGDLS and CDR2 as YYNGEE. The V segment lost 4 bases and the J segment 2 bases; nucleotides outside the gene matches: 7. This CDR3 has 15 amino acids. The CDR3 region is CASSPLAGTAYEQYF. The CDR3 nucleotides are TGTGCCAGCAGCCCCCTAGCGGGGACCGCCTACGAGCAGTACTTC.

The rearrangement links TRBV21-1 to TRBJ2-2; TRBD1 is the table's D call, not checked against the DNA. TRBV21-1 is assigned pseudogene status. The CDR3 consists of 18 residues. Written as DNA, the CDR3 is TGTGCCAGCAGCAAGACGCCGGGACAGGGGGCATATACCGGGGAGCTGTTTTTT. This gives the protein CASSKTPGQGAYTGELFF.

The V call is TRBV11-1, the J call TRBJ2-3; 7 positions agree with TRBD2. Trimming removed 0 bases from V and 2 bases from J; junction bases left unmatched: 5. Germline V CDR1 and CDR2: SGHAT, FQDESV (reference sequence). This CDR3 spans 16 amino acids. The CDR3 protein is CASSLAQAGLTDTQYF. The CDR3, as DNA: TGTGCCAGCAGCTTAGCCCAAGCGGGACTCACAGATACGCAGTATTTT.

V gene TRBV7-8 combines with J gene TRBJ2-7; TRBD2 matches at 10 bases. Germline lookup yields CDR1 SGHVS and CDR2 FQNEAQ. With V trimmed by 3 bases and J by 2 bases, 4 bases remained unmatched. The CDR3 is 15 amino acids. CDR3 nucleotides: TGTGCCAGCAGCTTGGTAACTAGCGGGACCTACGAGCAGTACTTC. Its protein product is CASSLVTSGTYEQYF.

The chain links TRBV3-1 (or the pseudogene TRBV3-2) to TRBJ1-5; the match to TRBD1 covers 7 bases. V was pared by 1 base and J by 7 bases, with 7 bases of the junction left unmatched. Germline V gene lookup returns CDR1 LGHDT and CDR2 YNNKEL (reference sequence). CDR3 length: 15 amino acids. In nucleotides, the CDR3 is TGTGCCAGCAGCCAAGGAACAGGGGCCGGCCAGCCCCAGCATTTT. The encoded protein is CASSQGTGAGQPQHF.

This clone appeared a few times. The chain joins TRBV11-3 to TRBJ2-5; D is perhaps TRBD2 (6 bases). The germline gives CDR1 SGHNT, CDR2 YENEEA. This CDR3 is built from 14 residues. The V gene lost 5 bases and the J gene lost 4 bases, with 14 bases spanning the gap. The DNA for the CDR3 is TGTGCCAGCAGCCCCAGGTGGAGGGGAGAGACCCAGTACTTC. Protein: CASSPRWRGETQYF.

The chain couples TRBV3-1 (or the pseudogene TRBV3-2) to TRBJ1-1; no definite D call. Germline loops: CDR1 LGHDT, CDR2 YNNKEL (reference sequence). The CDR3 has 13 amino acids. Trimming took 4 bases from V and 6 from J, leaving 12 bases between them. The CDR3 loop is CASSPEVRAEAFF. The CDR3 nucleotides are TGTGCCAGCAGCCCGGAGGTTAGGGCTGAAGCTTTCTTT.

This clone showed up just once. The chain carries TRBV2 and TRBJ2-3; the match to TRBD1 covers 9 bases. V gave up 6 bases and J gave up 4 bases; unmatched junction bases: 8. The CDR3 consists of 15 residues. CDR1 is SNHLY, CDR2 FYNNEI, per germline. CDR3 amino acids: CASRVTGGIADTQYF. CDR3 in DNA: TGTGCCAGCAGGGTTACAGGGGGCATAGCAGATACGCAGTATTTT.

The CDR3 loop reads CASSLRAGAEAFF. CDR3 nucleotides: TGTGCCAGCAGCTTACGGGCAGGGGCTGAAGCTTTCTTT. This chain uses TRBV7-9 with TRBJ1-1; a possible D gene is TRBD1 (6 bases). The CDR3 runs to 13 residues. Per germline, CDR1 SEHNR and CDR2 FQNEAQ (reference sequence). The germline V and J ends were trimmed by 2 bases and 6 bases, with 10 bases remaining between them. Combining the CDR3 with reference TRBV7-9 and TRBJ1-1 gives the whole variable domain DTGVSQNPRHKITKRGQNVTFRCDPISEHNRLYWYRQTLGQGPEFLTYFQNEAQLEKSRLLSDRFSAERPKGSFSTLEIQRTEQGDSAMYLCASSLRAGAEAFFGQGTRLTVV.

This clone appeared a few times. The V call is TRBV12-5, the J call TRBJ1-1; D is uncertain. Trimming cost V 2 bases and J 1 base, with 23 bases left between them. Germline-derived CDR1 and CDR2 are LGHNT and FRNRAP. The CDR3 has 19 residues. CDR3 DNA: TGTGCTAGTGGTTTGTTTCTCCCGGCCCAAGGCGGGAGGAACACTGAAGCTTTCTTT. Translated: CASGLFLPAQGGRNTEAFF.

The chain links TRBV10-3 to TRBJ2-4; TRBD2 matches 14 bases. Germline CDR1 reads ENHRY; CDR2 reads SYGVKD. The CDR3 is 20 amino acids. V lost 2 bases, J lost 1 base, and 10 bases stayed unmatched. CDR3 protein: CAISEPGLAGVVLAKNIQYF. The CDR3 DNA reads TGTGCCATCAGTGAGCCGGGACTAGCGGGGGTCGTTTTGGCCAAAAACATTCAGTACTTC.

The table lists this clone with a few counts. J is TRBJ1-1 and V is TRBV27, with TRBD1 matching 8 bases. Looked up from germline, CDR1 is MNHEY and CDR2 is SMNVEV (reference sequence). With 8 bases clipped from V and 0 bases from J, the junction kept 14 bases outside the gene matches. This CDR3 comprises 17 residues. DNA for the CDR3: TGTGCCAGCTGCGGGGGCCGACAGGGGACCATGAACACTGAAGCTTTCTTT. As protein: CASCGGRQGTMNTEAFF.

The J gene is TRBJ1-2, the V gene TRBV18; 8 nucleotides match TRBD1. Germline CDR1 and CDR2: KGHSH and LQKENI. CDR3 size: 15 residues. The ends lost 0 bases at V and 8 bases at J; junction bases unmatched: 8. CDR3 bases: TGTGCCAGCTCACCACCCCTGGACAGGGTAGTGGGCTACACCTTC. Amino acids: CASSPPLDRVVGYTF.

This chain joins TRBV7-9 and TRBJ2-7; perhaps TRBD2 as D (7 bases). This CDR3 spans 15 amino acids. Germline lookup yields CDR1 SEHNR and CDR2 FQNEAQ (reference sequence). V was trimmed by 3 bases and J by 2 bases, leaving 14 bases between them. CDR3 sequence: CASSFGGAPAYEQYF. Written as DNA, the CDR3 is TGTGCCAGCAGCTTTGGGGGGGCACCAGCCTACGAGCAGTACTTC.

J is TRBJ1-2 and V is TRBV5-1; TRBD1 matches 8 bases. V shed 2 bases, J shed 7 bases, and the junction held 16 bases outside the gene matches. The CDR3 is 17 residues long. Germline loops: CDR1 SGHRS, CDR2 YFSETQ. CDR3 in amino acids: CASSFIPTGQGGSGYTF. CDR3 DNA: TGCGCCAGCAGCTTCATCCCTACCGGACAGGGCGGATCTGGCTACACCTTC.

The rearrangement joins TRBV5-6 to TRBJ1-2, with D uncertain. Germline CDR1 SGHDT, CDR2 YYEEEE. This CDR3 is built from 16 residues. The V and J ends lost 0 bases and 8 bases respectively, with 20 bases between them. CDR3 sequence: CASSLDTGSFAVGYTF. CDR3 DNA: TGTGCCAGCAGCTTGGACACCGGGAGCTTCGCGGTGGGCTACACCTTC.

This clone was observed many times. The rearrangement joins TRBV19 to TRBJ2-1, with D hard to call. Germline assignment: CDR1 LNHDA and CDR2 SQIVND (reference sequence). Trimming pared 3 bases from V and 11 bases from J, leaving 11 bases between. CDR3 length equals 12 residues. The CDR3 nucleotides are TGTGCCAGTAGTATTGGGCAGGAAAAGCAGTTCTTC. It specifies CASSIGQEKQFF.

The chain links TRBV7-2 to TRBJ2-7; possibly TRBD1 for D (6 bases). V dropped 1 base and J dropped 2 bases, with 15 bases sitting between them. The CDR3 extends over 16 amino acids. Germline V gene sequence: CDR1 SGHTA, CDR2 FQGNSA. In nucleotides, the CDR3 is TGTGCCAGCAGCTTAGGTGCAGGGGTGGCGCCCTACGAGCAGTACTTC. Its protein is CASSLGAGVAPYEQYF.

The chain employs TRBV5-1 and TRBJ1-2; D may be TRBD1 (6 bases). V was clipped by 5 bases and J by 4 bases, with 21 bases between them. The germline V gene encodes CDR1 SGHRS and CDR2 YFSETQ. This CDR3 has 16 residues. For the CDR3, the DNA is TGCGCCAGCAGTTTCAGGGGCCCCTCTGTGGGCTATGGCTACACCTTC. Residues: CASSFRGPSVGYGYTF.

The chain links TRBV19 to TRBJ1-2, with 7 bases lining up with TRBD1. After removal of 8 bases from V and 8 bases from J, the junction contained 14 bases not matched to a gene. The CDR3 sequence is 14 residues long. From germline, CDR1 is LNHDA and CDR2 SQIVND (reference sequence). The CDR3 loop reads CASRTERGLGGYTF. The DNA of the CDR3 is TGTGCCAGTCGAACCGAGAGGGGGCTGGGGGGCTACACCTTC. Variable domain in full (rest from reference TRBV19 and TRBJ1-2): DGGITQSPKYLFRKEGQNVTLSCEQNLNHDAMYWYRQDPGQGLRLIYYSQIVNDFQKGDIAEGYSVSREKKESFPLTVTSAQKNPTAFYLCASRTERGLGGYTFGSGTRLTVV.

This CDR3 is CAISEPVNTEAFF. In nucleotides, the CDR3 is TGTGCCATCAGTGAACCGGTGAACACTGAAGCTTTCTTT. This chain links TRBV10-3 with TRBJ1-1; no firm D call. The CDR3 totals 13 residues. Germline V gene lookup returns CDR1 ENHRY and CDR2 SYGVKD. V lost 3 bases and J lost 0, with 5 bases in between.

V usage is TRBV2 and J usage is TRBJ2-1; 11 bases map to TRBD1. This CDR3 region has 14 residues. After removal of 7 bases from V and 4 bases from J, the junction contained 3 bases not matched to a gene. Looked up from germline, CDR1 is SNHLY and CDR2 is FYNNEI. CDR3 bases: TGTGCCAGCAACCGGGACAGGGGGTACAATGAGCAGTTCTTC. Encoded protein: CASNRDRGYNEQFF.